These T cell receptor beta chains were read from a single sample in a study of T-cell reconstitution after alpha-beta-depleted transplantation in children. TCRdb ran MiXCR on the PCR reads and lists one entry per CDR3 protein. The sample lists approximately 520,000 distinct CDR3 sequences; roughly an eighth were seen once. Sequencing was performed on PBMCs, mostly from graft donor cells, taken 180 days after TCRalphabeta/CD19-depleted stem cell transplant. The receptors were gathered from a female patient aged 2-9 years who had a stem cell transplant for aplastic anemia, so the T cells may come from the graft donor. The CDR3 runs from the conserved cysteine through the conserved F or W. A D gene is named only where the DNA matches it firmly. Clone size is stated in some rows and not others, as once, few, many or a class when expanded.

>18|TRBV5-4|.|TRBJ2-4|.
TGTGCCAGCAGCTTGGTCTCGGTCCAGGGAAGATCGATAAACATTCAGTACTTC
CASSLVSVQGRSINIQYF
>15|TRBV6-2/TRBV6-3|.|TRBJ2-5|few
TGTGCCAGCAGTTACCTTGCAGGGGTACAAGAGACCCAGTACTTC
CASSYLAGVQETQYF
>14|TRBV7-2|.|TRBJ1-4|.
TGTGCCAGCAGCTTGAGACAACGTGCGGAAAAACTGTTTTTT
CASSLRQRAEKLFF
>14|TRBV7-8|TRBD1|TRBJ1-5|few
TGTGCCAGCAGTCTAACAGGGGCGGACCAGCCCCAGCATTTT
CASSLTGADQPQHF
>15|TRBV5-1|.|TRBJ2-3|few
TGCGCCAGCAGCTCCCAGCGTCCCCCCCCAGATACGCAGTATTTT
CASSSQRPPPDTQYF
>12|TRBV7-9|.|TRBJ1-2|.
TGTGCCAGCAGCTCCGACGCATATGGCTACACCTTC
CASSSDAYGYTF
>16|TRBV6-2/TRBV6-3|TRBD1|TRBJ2-1|.
TGTGCCAGCAGTTACCGAGGACAGGGGTTTGGGGCAGAGCAGTTCTTC
CASSYRGQGFGAEQFF
>16|TRBV7-2|.|TRBJ2-5|.
TGTGCCAGCACCCTTCGCGGAGTAGCCTGGCAAGAGACCCAGTACTTC
CASTLRGVAWQETQYF
>13|TRBV18|.|TRBJ2-5|few
TGTGCCAGCTCACCACTCCTTACCGAGACCCAGTACTTC
CASSPLLTETQYF
>13|TRBV28|.|TRBJ2-1|.
TGTGCCAGCAGGGTACTTCTAGAAAATGAGCAGTTCTTC
CASRVLLENEQFF
>17|TRBV4-2|TRBD2|TRBJ2-1|few
TGTGCCAGCAGCCATTTACGGGCTAGCGGGAGTAGCGATGAGCAGTTCTTC
CASSHLRASGSSDEQFF
>16|TRBV30|.|TRBJ2-1|.
TGTGCCTGGAGTGTATTGCAGGCCCTAACCTACAATGAGCAGTTCTTC
CAWSVLQALTYNEQFF
>12|TRBV7-9|.|TRBJ1-6|few
TGTGCCAGCAGCTCAAGTCAATCACCCCTCCACTTT
CASSSSQSPLHF
>13|TRBV12-3/TRBV12-4|.|TRBJ1-2|many
TGTGCCAGCAGTTCGACCGACCACTATGGCTACACCTTC
CASSSTDHYGYTF
>14|TRBV20-1|.|TRBJ2-5|many
TGCAGTGCTAGCGCGGGACCCCTAAAAGAGACCCAGTACTTC
CSASAGPLKETQYF
>14|TRBV4-3|.|TRBJ1-6|few
TGCGCCAGCAGCCAACAGGGAAGGGTGCCACCCCTCCACTTT
CASSQQGRVPPLHF
>15|TRBV6-5|TRBD1|TRBJ1-5|many
TGTGCCAGCAGTCCAAGGGACAGGGCCAATCAGCCCCAGCATTTT
CASSPRDRANQPQHF
>18|TRBV6-2/TRBV6-3|TRBD2|TRBJ2-1|few
TGTGCCAGCAGTTACCGGCTAGCGGGGTGGAGCTCCTACAATGAGCAGTTCTTC
CASSYRLAGWSSYNEQFF
>15|TRBV20-1|TRBD2|TRBJ2-7|few
TGCAGTGCTAGAGATGCGGGAGTAAATCCTCACGAGCAGTACTTC
CSARDAGVNPHEQYF
>16|TRBV7-8|TRBD2|TRBJ2-1|.
TGTGCCAGCAGCCCCCCGACTAGCGTAGCCCGCAATGAGCAGTTCTTC
CASSPPTSVARNEQFF
>16|TRBV24-1|.|TRBJ2-6|.
TGTGCCACCAGTGACCCCGGACCGTCCAGGGCCAACGTCCTGACTTTC
CATSDPGPSRANVLTF
>15|TRBV9|.|TRBJ2-5|.
TGTGCCAGCAGCGGGGTGGCAGGCCGACAAGAGACCCAGTACTTC
CASSGVAGRQETQYF
>12|TRBV20-1|.|TRBJ1-1|many
TGCAGTGCTAGACAGGGTGGGACTGAAGCTTTCTTT
CSARQGGTEAFF
>12|TRBV29-1|TRBD2|TRBJ2-7|.
TGCAGCGTCTTAGCGGGAGACTACGAGCAGTACTTC
CSVLAGDYEQYF
>13|TRBV18|.|TRBJ2-1|few
TGTGCCAGCTCACCCCATACCCGCGGTGAGCAGTTCTTC
CASSPHTRGEQFF
>13|TRBV20-1|TRBD1|TRBJ1-1|few
TGCAGTGCTACTAACAGGGGTGACACTGAAGCTTTCTTT
CSATNRGDTEAFF
>15|TRBV4-2|.|TRBJ1-5|few
TGTGCCAGCAGCCCCTTTTCCAACAGCAATCAGCCCCAGCATTTT
CASSPFSNSNQPQHF
>15|TRBV4-2|.|TRBJ1-6|many
TGTGCCAGCAGCCAAGATCCACACCCAAATTCACCCCTCCACTTT
CASSQDPHPNSPLHF
>14|TRBV5-5|.|TRBJ1-5|.
TGTGCCAGCAGCTTGTGGCAGGGAAATCAGCCCCAGCATTTT
CASSLWQGNQPQHF
>16|TRBV7-2|.|TRBJ1-4|few
TGTGCCAGCAGCTTTCGTGGGGGACGGGAAAATGAAAAACTGTTTTTT
CASSFRGGRENEKLFF
>13|TRBV12-3/TRBV12-4|.|TRBJ2-1|.
TGTGCCAGCAGTCCCCCCGGTAGCAGCAAGCAGTTCTTC
CASSPPGSSKQFF
>15|TRBV7-8|TRBD2|TRBJ2-1|few
TGTGCCAGCAGCTTATGGCGGGAGGGTTACAATGAGCAGTTCTTC
CASSLWREGYNEQFF
>12|TRBV24-1|TRBD1|TRBJ2-7|few
TGTGCCACCAGTGGACAGGGGCACGAGCAGTACTTC
CATSGQGHEQYF
>16|TRBV7-8|.|TRBJ2-1|few
TGTGCCAGCAGCACTACGGAGGCTAGAACTTACAATGAGCAGTTCTTC
CASSTTEARTYNEQFF
>16|TRBV5-1|.|TRBJ2-3|.
TGCGCCAGCAGCTTGGAGGGACAAGTGTATACCGATACGCAGTATTTT
CASSLEGQVYTDTQYF
>18|TRBV6-2/TRBV6-3|.|TRBJ2-1|.
TGTGCCAGCAGCCCGCTAGGGGTGAGACATAACTCCTACAATGAGCAGTTCTTC
CASSPLGVRHNSYNEQFF
>12|TRBV7-3|.|TRBJ2-2|few
TGTGCCACAGGGGCGGGGTCCGGGGAGCTGTTTTTT
CATGAGSGELFF
>16|TRBV18|.|TRBJ2-5|few
TGTGCCAGCTCACCACGGGGACGAACGTTCCAAGAGACCCAGTACTTC
CASSPRGRTFQETQYF
>18|TRBV7-3|.|TRBJ2-5|many
TGTGCCAGCAGCTTAACGGGCGCCACAGGGTCGCCTCAAGAGACCCAGTACTTC
CASSLTGATGSPQETQYF
>16|TRBV20-1|TRBD2|TRBJ2-7|.
TGCAGTGCTAGTAGTACCCGGATAGCGGGAGGAAGCGAGCAGTACTTC
CSASSTRIAGGSEQYF
>15|TRBV6-5|TRBD1|TRBJ2-3|few
TGTGCCAGCAGTTCCGGACAGGGGGTTGCAGATACGCAGTATTTT
CASSSGQGVADTQYF
>17|TRBV4-2|TRBD1|TRBJ1-4|once
TGTGCCAGCAGCAGCCGGGTTCGAGCACAGGGGGAGGAAAAACTGTTTTTT
CASSSRVRAQGEEKLFF